The table lists the clone carrying this TCR beta chain with a few counts. The antigen remains unidentified. The record originates from a study of T-cell memory formation after mild COVID-19. This CDR3 has 11 residues. Trimming removed 1 base at V and 13 bases at J, with 10 bases between. Germline V gives CDR1 DFQATT, CDR2 SNEGSKA (reference sequence). Study-wide results and limits: Clones that shrank (day 15 to 85) were balanced CD4/CD8, whereas later expanders leaned CD4+. Cross-reactive memory apparently joined, as some responding clones appeared in pre-infection memory.

TCRdb re-called the 5' RACE reads through MiXCR, storing one row per CDR3 protein. The data show roughly 410,000 distinct CDR3 sequences, approximately 24% seen once. What was sequenced was PBMCs or a T cell subset sorted from them (not recorded which). The sequence came from an adult woman who had mild COVID-19 (a few samples of this study predate the infection). Cell type and time point are not known. This chain joins TRBV20-1 and TRBJ1-4; D unresolved. The CDR3, as DNA: TGCAGTGCTAGAGCCGGTGCGGGACTGTTTTTT. Its translation is CSARAGAGLFF.